These 5 T cell receptor beta chains share one sample of origin, sequenced in a study of blood T cell repertoires in COVID-19. TCRdb's copy holds only in-frame clones and misses some; the assay was immunoSEQ multiplex PCR. The repertoire holds tens of thousands of clones, with about 80% as singletons. The sample comprised peripheral blood. The receptors derive from a human donor in a cohort sampled during active COVID-19.

The chain uses TRBV3-1 (or the pseudogene TRBV3-2) and TRBJ2-7; D is undetermined. Germline assignment: CDR1 LGHDT and CDR2 YNNKEL (reference sequence). This CDR3 has 13 amino acids. Trimming removed 4 bases from V and 3 bases from J, with 10 bases in between. The CDR3 is CASSLGRVYEQYF. The CDR3 nucleotides are TGTGCCAGCAGCCTTGGTCGGGTCTACGAGCAGTACTTC.

This clone was detected only a few times. The rearrangement joins TRBV6-6 to TRBJ1-2; tentative D call: TRBD1 (6 bases). V was cut by 0 bases and J by 5 bases, with 16 bases left in between. This CDR3 contains 16 residues. CDR1 is MNHNY and CDR2 is SVGAGI in the germline V gene (reference sequence). The CDR3 sequence: CASSYSSAAGVYGYTF. In DNA form, the CDR3 reads TGTGCCAGCAGTTACTCGTCAGCAGCAGGGGTATATGGCTACACCTTC.

The chain recombines TRBV18 with TRBJ1-6; TRBD1 is a possible D gene (5 bases). With 2 bases removed from V and 7 bases from J, the gap between germline ends came to 9 bases. There are 14 residues in the CDR3. Germline loops: CDR1 KGHSH, CDR2 LQKENI. Written as DNA, the CDR3 is TGTGCCAGCTCACCATCGGCAGGGAATTCACCCCTCCACTTT. The encoded protein is CASSPSAGNSPLHF.

V usage is TRBV6-1 and J usage is TRBJ2-5, with 9 bases matching TRBD2. Germline-derived CDR1 and CDR2 are MNHNS and SASEGT. The CDR3 is made up of 14 amino acids. Germline trimming cut 3 bases from V and 4 bases from J; bases unmatched to any gene: 3. The CDR3 spells CASSETSGRETQYF. DNA for the CDR3: TGTGCCAGCAGTGAGACTAGCGGCCGAGAGACCCAGTACTTC.

This clone showed up just once. V usage is TRBV7-2 and J usage is TRBJ2-2, with a possible D match to TRBD2 (6 bases). Trimming stripped 1 base from V and 4 bases from J, with 13 bases between. Per germline, CDR1 SGHTA and CDR2 FQGNSA. The CDR3 is 16 amino acids. The CDR3 spells CASSLGGLTGTGELFF. In nucleotides, the CDR3 is TGTGCCAGCAGCTTAGGAGGACTAACGGGCACCGGGGAGCTGTTTTTT. Combining the CDR3 with reference TRBV7-2 and TRBJ2-2 gives the whole variable domain GAGVSQSPSNKVTEKGKDVELRCDPISGHTALYWYRQSLGQGLEFLIYFQGNSAPDKSGLPSDRFSAERTGGSVSTLTIQRTQQEDSAVYLCASSLGGLTGTGELFFGEGSRLTVL.